This T cell receptor beta chain was profiled in a study of human T cells and chemical hapten exposure. General study findings and limits: There was a positive correlation between PT1 expanded TCR counts and patch test score. Because they had alopecia, donors may respond immunologically unlike healthy people.

Time point indicated: patch test 3, about 24 weeks after DPC sensitization. The treatment was: therapeutic diphenylcyclopropenone sensitization with weekly scalp DPC. Only a few counts were recorded for this clonotype. The antigen is not known. Germline V gene lookup returns CDR1 SGHNT and CDR2 YENEEA. The length of the CDR3 is 23 residues. With V trimmed by 1 base and J by 1 base, 24 bases remained unmatched. TCRdb reanalysed the RACE reads using MiXCR and keeps one entry per CDR3 protein. The sample carries roughly 100,000 distinct CDR3 sequences, 30% to 35% recorded once. The receptor comes from a man aged 40-49 years with alopecia areata. Some clones in this sample may be carry-over from other donors' samples. The sequenced sample was whole blood, obtained in connection with sensitization to the hapten diphenylcyclopropenone (DPC). The chain combines TRBV11-3 with TRBJ1-5, with 8 bases identical to TRBD1. The CDR3 loop reads CASSLVAGQGASHNSKSNQPQHF. CDR3 DNA sequence: TGTGCCAGCAGCTTAGTGGCGGGGCAGGGGGCCAGCCACAATAGCAAGAGCAATCAGCCCCAGCATTTT.